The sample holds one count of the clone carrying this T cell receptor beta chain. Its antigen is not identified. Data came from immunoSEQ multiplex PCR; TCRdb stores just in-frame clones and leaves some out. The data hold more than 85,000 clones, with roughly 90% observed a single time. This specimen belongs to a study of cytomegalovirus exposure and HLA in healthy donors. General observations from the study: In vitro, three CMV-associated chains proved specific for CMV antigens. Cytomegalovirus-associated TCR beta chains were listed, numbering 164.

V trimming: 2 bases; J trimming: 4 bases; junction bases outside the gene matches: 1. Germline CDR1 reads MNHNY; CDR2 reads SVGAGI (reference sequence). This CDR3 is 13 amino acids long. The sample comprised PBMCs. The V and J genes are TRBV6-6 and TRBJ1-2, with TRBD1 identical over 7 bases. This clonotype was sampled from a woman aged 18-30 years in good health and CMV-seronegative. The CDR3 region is CASSYDRAYGYTF. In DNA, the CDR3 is TGTGCCAGCAGTTACGACAGGGCCTATGGCTACACCTTC.